This entry features one TCR beta chain sequence. In the authors' workflow: Estimates of nucleated cell counts were drawn from the amplification of reference gene primers. Clones were read by immunoSEQ multiplex PCR, and TCRdb kept only the in-frame ones, dropping some. D and trimming come from the DNA, and the V and J calls and clone size come from that table. Of 220,000 or so clones in the sample, about four fifths were seen once. The CDR3 sequence is 14 residues long. Germline loops: CDR1 SGHTA, CDR2 FQGNSA. Trimming cost V 2 bases and J 4 bases, with 11 bases left between them. These data belong to a study of blood T cell repertoires in COVID-19. Study in general: Researchers got acute and convalescent COVID-19 samples from the United States, Italy and Spain. In each case, the material was cDNA or gDNA derived from T cells, B-cell-depleted T cells, or PBMCs.

The receptor comes from an elderly woman with acute or convalescent COVID-19. Input material: peripheral blood. This chain links TRBV7-2 with TRBJ1-1; D is perhaps TRBD1 (5 bases). The CDR3 DNA sequence: TGTGCCAGCAGCTTATCCAGGGTAGGCACTGAAGCTTTCTTT. Encoded protein: CASSLSRVGTEAFF.